This paragraph covers one T cell receptor (beta chain) sequence. Antigen unknown. Germline V gene data show CDR1 as SGHNT and CDR2 as YENEEA. V lost 2 bases and J lost 3, with 7 bases in between. This CDR3 is 13 amino acids long. The data stem from a study of T cell responses to AZD1222 COVID-19 vaccine. The study's findings and limits: Compared with day 0, the breadth and depth of the Spike-specific TCR repertoire rose significantly after two doses of AZD1222.

Clones were read by immunoSEQ multiplex PCR, and TCRdb kept only the in-frame ones, dropping some. The listing contains over 130,000 clones. This chain connects TRBV11-3 to TRBJ2-5; D gene unclear. This TCR was recovered from an adult in good health. Sequencing input: peripheral blood. In nucleotides, the CDR3 is TGTGCCAGCAGCTTATACCCGGAAGAGACCCAGTACTTC. Translating gives CASSLYPEETQYF.